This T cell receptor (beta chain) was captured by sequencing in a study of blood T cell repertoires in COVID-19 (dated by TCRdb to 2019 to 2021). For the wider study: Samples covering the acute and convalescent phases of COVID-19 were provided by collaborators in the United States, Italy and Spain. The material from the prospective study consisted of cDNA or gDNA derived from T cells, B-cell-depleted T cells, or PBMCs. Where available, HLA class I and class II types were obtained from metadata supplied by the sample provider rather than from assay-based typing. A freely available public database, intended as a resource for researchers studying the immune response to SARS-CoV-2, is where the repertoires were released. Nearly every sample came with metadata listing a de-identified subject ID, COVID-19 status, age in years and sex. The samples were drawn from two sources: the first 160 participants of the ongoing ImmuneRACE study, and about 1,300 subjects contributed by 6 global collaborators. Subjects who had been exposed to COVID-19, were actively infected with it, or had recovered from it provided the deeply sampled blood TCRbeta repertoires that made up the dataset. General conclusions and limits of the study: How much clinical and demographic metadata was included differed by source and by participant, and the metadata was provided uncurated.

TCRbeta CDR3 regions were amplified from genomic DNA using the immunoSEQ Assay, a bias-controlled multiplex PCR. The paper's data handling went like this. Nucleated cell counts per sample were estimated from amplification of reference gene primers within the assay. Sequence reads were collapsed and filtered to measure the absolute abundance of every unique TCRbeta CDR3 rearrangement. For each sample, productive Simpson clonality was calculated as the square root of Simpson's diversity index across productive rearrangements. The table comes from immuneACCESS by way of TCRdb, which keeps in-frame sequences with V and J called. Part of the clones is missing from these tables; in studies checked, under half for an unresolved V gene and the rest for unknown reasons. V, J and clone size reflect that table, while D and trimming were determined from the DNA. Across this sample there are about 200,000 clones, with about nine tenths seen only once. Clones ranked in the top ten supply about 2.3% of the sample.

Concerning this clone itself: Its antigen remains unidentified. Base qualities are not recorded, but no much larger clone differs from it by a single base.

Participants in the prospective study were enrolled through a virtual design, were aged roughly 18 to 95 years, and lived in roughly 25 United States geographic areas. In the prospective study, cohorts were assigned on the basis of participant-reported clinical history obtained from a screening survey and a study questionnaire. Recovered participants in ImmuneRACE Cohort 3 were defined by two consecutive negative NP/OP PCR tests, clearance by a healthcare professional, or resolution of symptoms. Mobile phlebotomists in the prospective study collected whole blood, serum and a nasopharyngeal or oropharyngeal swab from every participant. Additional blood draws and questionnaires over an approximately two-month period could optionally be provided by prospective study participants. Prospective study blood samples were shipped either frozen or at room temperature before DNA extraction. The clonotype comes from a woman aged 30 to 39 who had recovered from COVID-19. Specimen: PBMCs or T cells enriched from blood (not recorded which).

The encoded CDR3 is CASSSGTTPAGELFF. The base sequence is TGCGCCAGCAGCTCCGGGACTACGCCCGCCGGGGAGCTGTTTTTT. Here the chain combines TRBV5-1 and TRBJ2-2; 7 nucleotides in the junction match TRBD2. The CDR3 runs 15 amino acids, cysteine and phenylalanine included. The DNA shown is the 45-base CDR3, in frame from base 1. CDR1 SGHRS and CDR2 YFSETQ were looked up in the germline V gene. V loses 3 bases at its end and J loses 6 bases; junction bases beyond the gene matches: 8.